One and the same sample provided the 9 T cell receptor beta chains below, sequenced in a study of T-cell reconstitution after alpha-beta-depleted transplantation in children. Construction of the TCRbeta library involved unique molecular identifiers. A single record per CDR3 protein comes from TCRdb applying MiXCR to the PCR reads. The profile covers around 600,000 distinct CDR3 sequences, with roughly a tenth appearing a single time and 3.5% to 5% taken by the ten largest. The sample here was PBMCs from the stem cell graft donor, taken from the stem cell graft. Receptor source: a human donor who donated a stem cell graft to a child with acute myeloid leukemia.

This clonotype appeared many times. This chain uses TRBV10-3 with TRBJ1-1; the D is unclear. The germline V gene encodes CDR1 ENHRY and CDR2 SYGVKD. This CDR3 spans 12 amino acids. V was clipped by 2 bases and J by 1 base, with 2 bases between them. This CDR3 reads CAISEQNTEAFF. In DNA, the CDR3 is TGTGCCATCAGTGAGCAGAACACTGAAGCTTTCTTT.

This clonotype was found many times. The chain uses TRBV6-5 and TRBJ2-6; possibly TRBD1 or TRBD2 for D (5 bases each). This CDR3 has 18 residues. V lost 0 bases, J lost 0 bases, and 12 bases lay in between. Per germline, CDR1 MNHEY and CDR2 SVGAGI. This chain's CDR3 is CASSYSRSGTSGANVLTF. The CDR3 nucleotides are TGTGCCAGCAGTTACTCCAGGTCGGGGACCTCTGGGGCCAACGTCCTGACTTTC.

The chain joins TRBV20-1 to TRBJ2-7, with 11 bases lining up with TRBD2. J gave up 4 bases and V 5 bases, and 16 bases lay outside the gene matches. CDR1 DFQATT and CDR2 SNEGSKA come from the germline V gene (reference sequence). This CDR3 is 17 amino acids long. The CDR3 coding sequence is TGCAGTGCTCCCGGGACTAGCGGAGCCCTGTCCCTTTACGAGCAGTACTTC. It is translated as CSAPGTSGALSLYEQYF.

This clonotype showed up just a few times. The chain couples TRBV24-1 to TRBJ2-1; 7 bases are a match to TRBD2. CDR3 length: 15 residues. Germline V gene lookup returns CDR1 KGHDR and CDR2 SFDVKD. Trimming took 1 base from V and 7 from J; bases not matched to a gene: 6. Here the CDR3 DNA reads TGTGCCACCAGTGATTTCACGGGAGGCCTTAATGAGCAGTTCTTC. Its protein is CATSDFTGGLNEQFF.

The rearrangement uses TRBV6-1 and TRBJ2-2; TRBD1 matches 8 bases. J lost 5 bases, V lost 6 bases, and 11 bases had no gene match. Germline CDR1 reads MNHNS; CDR2 reads SASEGT. The CDR3 is 16 amino acids. The DNA of the CDR3 is TGTGCCAGCAGACTGAAAGGGACAGGAGGAACCGGGGAGCTGTTTTTT. It codes for CASRLKGTGGTGELFF.

The sample holds many counts of this clonotype. This chain uses TRBV7-2 with TRBJ2-7, with TRBD2 matching over 13 bases. The V gene's germline CDR1 is SGHTA and CDR2 FQGNSA. The CDR3 runs 17 residues. The V and J ends lost 0 bases and 4 bases, in that order; junction bases with no gene match: 6. The CDR3 DNA is TGTGCCAGCAGCTTAGCGGCCGGACTAGCGGGAGTATACGAGCAGTACTTC. Translating it yields CASSLAAGLAGVYEQYF.

The sample holds many counts of this clonotype. The chain carries TRBV6-5 and TRBJ1-2; no reliable D call. Germline CDR1 reads MNHEY; CDR2 reads SVGAGI. V was clipped by 4 bases and J by 1 base, with 16 bases between them. This CDR3 has 16 amino acids. This CDR3 reads CASSSPGQEVNYGYTF. The CDR3 region has the DNA TGTGCCAGCAGTTCCCCGGGCCAGGAAGTTAACTATGGCTACACCTTC.

V is TRBV3-1 and J is TRBJ2-7; D possibly corresponds to TRBD1 (5 bases). The CDR3 consists of 17 residues. Looked up from germline, CDR1 is LGHDT and CDR2 is YNNKEL (reference sequence). Trimming pared 0 bases from V and 2 bases from J, leaving 17 bases between. This CDR3 is CASSQERPTGPPYEQYF. The CDR3 nucleotides read TGTGCCAGCAGCCAAGAGAGGCCAACAGGTCCTCCCTACGAGCAGTACTTC.

This clonotype was seen a few times. The rearrangement uses TRBV6-2 or TRBV6-3 and TRBJ2-3; perhaps D is TRBD1 or TRBD2 (5 bases each). Trimming removed 6 bases from V and 6 bases from J, with 22 bases in between. This CDR3 is 16 amino acids long. The germline V gene encodes CDR1 MNHEY and CDR2 SVGEGT. For the CDR3, the DNA is TGTGCCAGCAGGGCCGGTCTCGGGGCGTATGTGGATACGCAGTATTTT. As protein: CASRAGLGAYVDTQYF.